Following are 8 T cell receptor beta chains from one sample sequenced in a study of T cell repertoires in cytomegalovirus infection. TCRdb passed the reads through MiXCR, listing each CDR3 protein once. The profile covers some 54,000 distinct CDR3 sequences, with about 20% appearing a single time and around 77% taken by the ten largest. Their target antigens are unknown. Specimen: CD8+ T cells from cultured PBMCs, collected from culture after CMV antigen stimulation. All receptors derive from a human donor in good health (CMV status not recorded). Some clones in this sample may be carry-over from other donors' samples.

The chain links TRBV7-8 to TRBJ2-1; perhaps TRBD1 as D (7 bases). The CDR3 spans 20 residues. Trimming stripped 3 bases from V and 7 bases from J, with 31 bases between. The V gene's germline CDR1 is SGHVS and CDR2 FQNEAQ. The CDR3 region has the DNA TGTGCCAGCAGCTTCCCGGCGACTGGGGACTCTCGCCAACAGGGGAATGAGCAGTTCTTC. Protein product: CASSFPATGDSRQQGNEQFF.

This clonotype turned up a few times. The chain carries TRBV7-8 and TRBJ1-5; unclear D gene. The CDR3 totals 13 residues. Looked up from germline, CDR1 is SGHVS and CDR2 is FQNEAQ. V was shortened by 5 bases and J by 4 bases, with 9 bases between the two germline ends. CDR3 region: CASSTSGNQPQHF. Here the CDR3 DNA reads TGTGCCAGCAGCACCTCGGGAAATCAGCCCCAGCATTTT.

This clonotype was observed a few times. Written as DNA, the CDR3 is TGTGCCAGCAGCTCCCGGTGGGCCGAATCTACCGGGGAGCTGTTTTTT. As protein: CASSSRWAESTGELFF. The V and J genes are TRBV7-8 and TRBJ2-2; no firm D call. V was pared by 4 bases and J by 5 bases, with 17 bases between. The CDR3 consists of 16 residues. Germline V gene data show CDR1 as SGHVS and CDR2 as FQNEAQ.

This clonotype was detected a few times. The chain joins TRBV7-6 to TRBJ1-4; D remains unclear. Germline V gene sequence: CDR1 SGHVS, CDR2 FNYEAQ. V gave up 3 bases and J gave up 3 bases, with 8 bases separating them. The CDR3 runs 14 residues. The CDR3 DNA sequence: TGTGCCAGCAGCTTGCCCGGGGCTAATGAAAAACTGTTTTTT. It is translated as CASSLPGANEKLFF.

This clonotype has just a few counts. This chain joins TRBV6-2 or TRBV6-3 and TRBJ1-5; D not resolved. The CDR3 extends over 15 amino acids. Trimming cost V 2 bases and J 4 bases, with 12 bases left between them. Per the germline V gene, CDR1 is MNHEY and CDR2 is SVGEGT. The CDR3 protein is CASSYLDGLNQPQHF. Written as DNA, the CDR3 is TGTGCCAGCAGTTACCTGGACGGATTAAATCAGCCCCAGCATTTT.

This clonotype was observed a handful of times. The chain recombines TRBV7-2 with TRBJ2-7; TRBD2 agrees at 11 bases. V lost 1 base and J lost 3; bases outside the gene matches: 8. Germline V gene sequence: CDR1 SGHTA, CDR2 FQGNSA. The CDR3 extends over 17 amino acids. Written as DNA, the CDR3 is TGTGCCAGCAGCTTAGGGCTAGCGGGGGGTCCCCTCTACGAGCAGTACTTC. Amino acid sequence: CASSLGLAGGPLYEQYF. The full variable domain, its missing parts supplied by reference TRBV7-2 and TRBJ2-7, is GAGVSQSPSNKVTEKGKDVELRCDPISGHTALYWYRQSLGQGLEFLIYFQGNSAPDKSGLPSDRFSAERTGGSVSTLTIQRTQQEDSAVYLCASSLGLAGGPLYEQYFGPGTRLTVT.

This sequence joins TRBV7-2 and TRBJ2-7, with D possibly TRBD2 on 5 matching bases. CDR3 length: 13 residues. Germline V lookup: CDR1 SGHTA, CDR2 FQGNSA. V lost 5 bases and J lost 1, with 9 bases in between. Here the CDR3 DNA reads TGTGCCAGCAGCCTACGGGGTTCCTACGAGCAGTACTTC. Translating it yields CASSLRGSYEQYF.

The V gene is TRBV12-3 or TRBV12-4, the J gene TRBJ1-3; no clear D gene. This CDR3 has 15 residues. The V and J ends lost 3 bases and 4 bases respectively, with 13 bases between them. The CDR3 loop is CASSLNRRTGNTIYF. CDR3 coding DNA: TGTGCCAGCAGTTTGAACAGACGAACGGGAAACACCATATATTTT.